The T cell receptor (beta chain) under discussion was sequenced for a study of blood T cell repertoires in COVID-19. Study-level information: Italy, Spain and the United States were the sources of the convalescent and acute COVID-19 samples. From T cells, B-cell-depleted T cells, or PBMCs came the material, which was cDNA or gDNA.

Followed over time, Seattle patients had been enrolled while infection was active. This clone was seen only once. Trimming took 3 bases from V and 6 from J, leaving 7 bases between them. Germline-derived CDR1 and CDR2 are SGHTA and FQGNSA. The CDR3 extends over 12 amino acids. As processed by the authors: Amplification of reference gene primers provided the estimated nucleated cell counts. Method: immunoSEQ multiplex PCR; TCRdb's copy keeps in-frame clones and lacks some. Clone size and V and J calls were adopted from that table, with D and trimming inferred from the DNA. The table includes 140,000 to 150,000 clones, approximately 83% detected once.

The source material was peripheral blood. The source of this sequence is an older woman with COVID-19, enrolled during active disease. The genes are TRBV7-2 and TRBJ2-3; D gene uncertain. The CDR3: CASSFARDTQYF. The CDR3 DNA reads as TGTGCCAGCAGCTTTGCGCGGGATACGCAGTATTTT.